Listed below are T cell receptor beta chains from one sample, sequenced in a study of cytomegalovirus exposure and HLA in healthy donors. Measured with immunoSEQ multiplex PCR; TCRdb has only the in-frame clones, and not every one. There are about 140,000 clones in the sample; 60% to 85% occur only once, and approximately 4% lies in the top ten. The sequencing sample was made of PBMCs. The receptor source for this set is a young man in good health and CMV-seronegative. Both conserved end residues are trimmed from each CDR3. The order of the fields is V gene, CDR3 length, CDR3 protein.

V: TRBV11-2
length: 12
CDR3: ASSSGHANTEAF

V: TRBV6-1
length: 16
CDR3: ASSEPGRRQPTNYGYT

V: TRBV29-1
length: 11
CDR3: SARTGVIYGYT

V: TRBV29-1
length: 10
CDR3: SAGSGDYEQY

V: TRBV27
length: 14
CDR3: ASSRQGAQSFYGYT

V: TRBV5-1
length: 11
CDR3: ASSPAGSTEAF

V: TRBV5-1
length: 17
CDR3: ASSLAGQGAASGQETQY

V: TRBV18
length: 13
CDR3: ASSLLTGADYGYT

V: TRBV5-1
length: 14
CDR3: ASSQGRDLGSYEQY

V: TRBV13
length: 11
CDR3: ASSSRRAYEQY

V: TRBV19
length: 10
CDR3: ASSIAGNEQY

V: TRBV28
length: 12
CDR3: ASSPGAGQETQY

V: TRBV9
length: 13
CDR3: ASSDIRGLVAEAF

V: TRBV19
length: 13
CDR3: ASSISHRVEDGYT

V: TRBV5-6
length: 14
CDR3: ASSLALGGTVQPQH

V: TRBV9
length: 12
CDR3: ASSVTPLAYEQY

V: TRBV29-1
length: 11
CDR3: SVELAKQETQY

V: TRBV27
length: 12
CDR3: ASSLGQGGYEQY

V: TRBV4-1
length: 14
CDR3: ASSQEVPSAQETQY

V: TRBV6-1
length: 12
CDR3: ASSEGGFQETQY

V: TRBV5-1
length: 14
CDR3: ASEMGQVLNTGELF

V: TRBV6-5
length: 12
CDR3: ASRVGAGADEQY

V: TRBV27
length: 13
CDR3: ASSPGLASSYEQY

V: TRBV7-6
length: 15
CDR3: ASSLAVGLVDHNEQF

V: TRBV10-2
length: 13
CDR3: ASSEVDRVSYEQY

V: TRBV15
length: 14
CDR3: ATSIPGHPSGNTIY

V: TRBV5-4
length: 12
CDR3: ASSYGTSGYEQY

V: TRBV18
length: 11
CDR3: ASSPDRGQPQH

V: TRBV6-1
length: 13
CDR3: ASSEAGARDNEQF

V: TRBV5-5
length: 16
CDR3: ASSLDLLRGATNEKLF

V: TRBV6-5
length: 10
CDR3: ASSRTGETQY

V: TRBV6-4
length: 14
CDR3: ASSDSPAGVTGELF

V: TRBV28
length: 13
CDR3: ASSSSGSAPYEQY

V: TRBV6-6
length: 13
CDR3: ASRRDRGNQETQY

V: TRBV27
length: 11
CDR3: ASNRDRNSPLH

V: TRBV4-1
length: 14
CDR3: ASSQAGTRPNNEQF

V: TRBV19
length: 11
CDR3: ASSTAGPYEQY

V: TRBV19
length: 12
CDR3: ASSIGQSQNEQY

V: TRBV27
length: 17
CDR3: ASSPQETTYGWTTDTQY

V: TRBV7-2
length: 13
CDR3: ASSLTAGGTGEAF

V: TRBV10-1
length: 14
CDR3: ASSEPGTGGPYEQY

V: TRBV7-2
length: 15
CDR3: ASSLFPRTGSADTQY

V: TRBV18
length: 12
CDR3: ASSQQGLNTEAF

V: TRBV11-2
length: 11
CDR3: ASRSVSYNEQF

V: TRBV10-2
length: 12
CDR3: ASRNGTIGSEQY

V: TRBV30
length: 11
CDR3: AGAGVGNTEAF

V: TRBV4-1
length: 13
CDR3: ASSPTGASGNTIY

V: TRBV11-2
length: 10
CDR3: ASSLPVYEQY

V: TRBV7-3
length: 12
CDR3: ASSLVSGDYEQY

V: TRBV18
length: 13
CDR3: ASSPSAGPGNTIY

V: TRBV5-1
length: 13
CDR3: ASSFTGQGYNEQF

V: TRBV19
length: 13
CDR3: ASSIARDSYNEQF

V: TRBV28
length: 13
CDR3: ASSPSGRKGDTQY

V: TRBV5-1
length: 13
CDR3: ASSITPDSPFEQY

V: TRBV10-3
length: 10
CDR3: AISERENEQF